This entry is about one T cell receptor beta chain. This sample was included in a study of blood T cell repertoires in COVID-19. Looking at the study overall: The United States, Italy and Spain supplied acute and convalescent COVID-19 samples.

In the authors' workflow: From reference gene primer amplification, estimates of nucleated cell counts were derived. Repertoires were generated with immunoSEQ multiplex PCR, while TCRdb's copy carries only in-frame clones and drops some. V and J calls and clone size are copied from that table; D and trimming were computed from the DNA. The sample gives roughly 250,000 clones, over 80% of which show up once; about 1.2% is in the top ten. Sequencing was done on a sample of PBMCs or T cells enriched from blood (not recorded which). The origin of this receptor is a human donor in a cohort exposed to, infected with or recovered from COVID-19 (not recorded which). The donor label of this sample is uncertain.

The CDR3 protein is CASSLRGRGKTEAFF. CDR3 nucleotide sequence: TGTGCCAGCAGCCTCCGGGGAAGGGGGAAAACTGAAGCTTTCTTT. The V and J genes are TRBV4-2 and TRBJ1-1, with a tentative D call TRBD1 (6 bases). V lost 4 bases and J lost 5, with 17 bases in between. Germline V gene data show CDR1 as LGHNA and CDR2 as YNFKEQ. The CDR3 runs to 15 residues.